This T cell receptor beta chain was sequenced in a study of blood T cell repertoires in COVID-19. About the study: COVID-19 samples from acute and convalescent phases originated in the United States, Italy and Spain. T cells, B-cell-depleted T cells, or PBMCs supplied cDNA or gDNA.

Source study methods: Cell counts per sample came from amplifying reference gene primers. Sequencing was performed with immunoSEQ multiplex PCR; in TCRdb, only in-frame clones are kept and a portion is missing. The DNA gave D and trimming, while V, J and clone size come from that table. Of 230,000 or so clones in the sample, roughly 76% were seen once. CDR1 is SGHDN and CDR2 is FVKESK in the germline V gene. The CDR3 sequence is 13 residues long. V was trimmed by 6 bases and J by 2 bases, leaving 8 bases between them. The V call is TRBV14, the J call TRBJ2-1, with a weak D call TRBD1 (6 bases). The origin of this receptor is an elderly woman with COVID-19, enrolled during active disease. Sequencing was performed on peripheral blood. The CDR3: CASSGQTYNEQFF. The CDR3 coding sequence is TGTGCCAGCAGTGGACAGACCTACAATGAGCAGTTCTTC.